What follows are 13 T cell receptor beta chains derived from one specimen sequenced in a study of CD8 T cells in Susac syndrome. Random hexamers were used to reverse transcribe 0.5 to 1 ug of RNA. TCRdb re-called the immunoSEQ multiplex PCR reads with MiXCR, one entry per CDR3 protein. The sample includes under 200,000 distinct CDR3 sequences, 90% to 97% of them seen just once. The specimen was CD4+ T cells from PBMCs. These receptors were collected from a human donor with Susac syndrome.

The gene calls are TRBV29-1 and TRBJ2-5; D is possibly TRBD2 (6 bases). Deletions cut 4 bases from V and 4 bases from J, with 7 bases between. The CDR3 covers 11 residues. In germline, CDR1 is SQVTM, CDR2 ANQGSEA. CDR3 bases: TGCAGCGTTGGCGGGGTAGAGACCCAGTACTTC. Its protein is CSVGGVETQYF.

The chain carries TRBV25-1 and TRBJ2-5, with D perhaps TRBD1 (6 bases). CDR1 is MGHDK, CDR2 SYGVNS, per germline. V lost 1 base and J lost 2, with 8 bases in between. The CDR3 has 14 residues. This CDR3 is CASSEWTAQETQYF. CDR3 in DNA: TGTGCCAGCAGTGAATGGACAGCTCAAGAGACCCAGTACTTC.

This chain links TRBV19 with TRBJ1-6; the D gene is possibly TRBD1 (5 bases). CDR1 and CDR2 (germline): LNHDA, SQIVND (reference sequence). The CDR3 is 13 residues long. V lost 4 bases and J lost 8, with 9 bases in between. The CDR3 here is CASSNMGDSPLHF. CDR3 sequence (DNA): TGTGCCAGTAGTAATATGGGGGATTCACCCCTCCACTTT.

The V and J genes are TRBV20-1 and TRBJ2-3; tentative D call: TRBD1 (5 bases). V lost 3 bases and J 2 bases, leaving 12 bases between the germline ends. The CDR3 is 14 amino acids. Germline V gene data show CDR1 as DFQATT and CDR2 as SNEGSKA (reference sequence). CDR3: CSARDTVNTDTQYF. For the CDR3, the DNA is TGCAGTGCTAGGGACACCGTTAACACAGATACGCAGTATTTT.

This chain joins TRBV2 and TRBJ2-1; 12 bases agree with TRBD2. With V trimmed by 6 bases and J by 4 bases, 1 base remained unmatched. The CDR3 sequence is 14 residues long. Per the germline V gene, CDR1 is SNHLY and CDR2 is FYNNEI. The CDR3 is CASRGLAGYNEQFF. The CDR3 DNA follows: TGTGCCAGCAGAGGACTAGCGGGGTACAATGAGCAGTTCTTC.

The chain is built from TRBV20-1 and TRBJ1-6, with D tentatively TRBD1 (5 bases). The V end lost 3 bases, the J end lost 7 bases, and 13 bases lay between the germline ends. Germline assignment: CDR1 DFQATT and CDR2 SNEGSKA (reference sequence). This CDR3 has 14 amino acids. For the CDR3, the DNA is TGCAGTGCTAGTGCGGGGGAGGGCAATTCACCCCTCCACTTT. Residues: CSASAGEGNSPLHF.

This chain links TRBV5-4 with TRBJ2-7; 11 nucleotides agree with TRBD2. Germline V lookup: CDR1 SGHNT, CDR2 YYREEE (reference sequence). CDR3 length equals 15 residues. Unmatched junction bases numbered 9, after V lost 4 bases and J lost 6 bases. The CDR3 spells CASSRIAGGQVEQYF. The DNA of the CDR3 is TGTGCCAGCAGCCGAATAGCGGGGGGGCAGGTCGAGCAGTACTTC.

The chain joins TRBV7-8 to TRBJ2-1; the D gene is possibly TRBD2 (6 bases). CDR1 SGHVS and CDR2 FQNEAQ come from the germline V gene. The ends were cut back, 5 bases at V and 9 bases at J, with 20 bases in the middle. This CDR3 contains 15 residues. This CDR3 reads CASSPLNSGSGEQFF. The DNA for the CDR3 is TGTGCCAGCAGCCCGCTTAATAGCGGCTCGGGTGAGCAGTTCTTC.

The rearrangement joins TRBV5-1 to TRBJ2-1, with 9 bases that match TRBD2. The J segment lost 3 bases and the V segment lost 3 bases, leaving 4 bases of the junction unmatched. The germline gives CDR1 SGHRS, CDR2 YFSETQ. CDR3 size: 15 residues. The CDR3 reads CASSYSGGNYNEQFF. The DNA for the CDR3 is TGCGCCAGCAGCTATAGCGGGGGAAACTACAATGAGCAGTTCTTC.

The V and J genes are TRBV5-1 and TRBJ2-3; D tentatively reads TRBD1 or TRBD2 (5 bases each). Between the trimmed V and J ends, which lost 0 bases and 3 bases, there was a span of 11 bases. In germline, CDR1 is SGHRS, CDR2 YFSETQ. This CDR3 contains 15 residues. CDR3 nucleotide sequence: TGCGCCAGCAGCTTGGCCTGGGGGAGTACAGATACGCAGTATTTT. This sequence encodes CASSLAWGSTDTQYF.

This chain links TRBV18 with TRBJ1-5; D is ambiguous. The length of the CDR3 is 16 residues. V lost 0 bases to trimming and J lost 2 bases, with 11 bases between them. Germline V gene lookup returns CDR1 KGHSH and CDR2 LQKENI. This chain's CDR3 is CASSPPAGVGNQPQHF. In nucleotides, the CDR3 is TGTGCCAGCTCACCACCGGCCGGAGTAGGCAATCAGCCCCAGCATTTT.

This chain connects TRBV7-8 to TRBJ2-1, with 7 positions matching TRBD1. The CDR3 spans 15 residues. V gave up 1 base and J gave up 2 bases; unmatched junction bases: 2. Germline CDR1 SGHVS, CDR2 FQNEAQ. The CDR3 region is CASSLEQGAYNEQFF. The CDR3 DNA reads TGTGCCAGCAGCTTAGAGCAGGGGGCCTACAATGAGCAGTTCTTC.

The V call is TRBV6-2 or TRBV6-3, the J call TRBJ2-3, with no clear D. This CDR3 region has 11 residues. Germline assignment: CDR1 MNHEY and CDR2 SVGEGT. Trimming stripped 2 bases from V and 6 bases from J, with 3 bases between. CDR3 sequence reads: CASSYMDTQYF. DNA of the CDR3: TGTGCCAGCAGTTACATGGATACGCAGTATTTT.